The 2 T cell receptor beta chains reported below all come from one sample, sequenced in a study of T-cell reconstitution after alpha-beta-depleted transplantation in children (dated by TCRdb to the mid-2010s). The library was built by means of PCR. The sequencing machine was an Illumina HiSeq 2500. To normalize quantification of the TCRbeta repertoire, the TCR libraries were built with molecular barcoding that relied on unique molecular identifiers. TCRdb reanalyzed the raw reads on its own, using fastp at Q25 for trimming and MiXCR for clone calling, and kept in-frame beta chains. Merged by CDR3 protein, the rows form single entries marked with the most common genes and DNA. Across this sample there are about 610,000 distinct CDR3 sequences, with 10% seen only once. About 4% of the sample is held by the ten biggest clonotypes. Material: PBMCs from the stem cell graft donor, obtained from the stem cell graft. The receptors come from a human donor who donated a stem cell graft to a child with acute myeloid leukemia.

The CDR3 protein is CAWRDRLQETQYF. The CDR3 DNA follows: TGTGCCTGGAGGGACAGGCTCCAAGAGACCCAGTACTTC. The chain is built from TRBV30 and TRBJ2-5, with 7 bases that match TRBD1. Germline CDR1 and CDR2: GTSNPN and SVGIG (reference sequence). This CDR3 is built from 13 residues. V was clipped by 3 bases and J by 1 base; unmatched bases: 2. The full variable domain, completed using reference TRBV30 and TRBJ2-5, is SQTIHQWPATLVQPVGSPLSLECTVEGTSNPNLYWYRQAAGRGLQLLFYSVGIGQISSEVPQNLSASRPQDRQFILSSKKLLLSDSGFYLCAWRDRLQETQYFGPGTRLLVL.

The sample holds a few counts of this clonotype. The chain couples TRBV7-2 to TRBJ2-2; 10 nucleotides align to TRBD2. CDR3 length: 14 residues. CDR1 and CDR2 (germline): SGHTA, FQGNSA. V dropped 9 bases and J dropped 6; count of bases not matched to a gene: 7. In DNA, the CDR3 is TGTGCCAGTCTAGCGGGAGTATTGGCCGGGGAGCTGTTTTTT. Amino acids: CASLAGVLAGELFF. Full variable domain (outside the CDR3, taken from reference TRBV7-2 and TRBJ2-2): GAGVSQSPSNKVTEKGKDVELRCDPISGHTALYWYRQSLGQGLEFLIYFQGNSAPDKSGLPSDRFSAERTGGSVSTLTIQRTQQEDSAVYLCASLAGVLAGELFFGEGSRLTVL.